The clone carrying this TCR beta chain has more than one count but fewer than ten. Its antigen is currently unknown. Every diagnosis used clinical symptoms, serum thyroxine and TRAb, thyroid ultrasound and orbital computed tomography. TCR beta CDR3 regions were amplified from RNA. When the TCR CDR3 underwent first-round RT-PCR, the HTBI primer set was used. From the multiplex PCR reads, TCRdb called clonotypes with MiXCR, one entry per CDR3 protein. The sample consists of fewer than 650,000 distinct CDR3 sequences, over 12% of them appearing once. Trimming left V 2 bases short and J 4 bases short, with 12 bases between. CDR3 size: 15 residues. CDR1 and CDR2 (germline): MNHEY, SVGAGI. This entry belongs to a study of T cells in Graves' hyperthyroidism and ophthalmopathy. Study-wide results and caveats: Blood also showed most of the thyroid clonotypes that were expanded above 0.001. Ophthalmopathy could be told apart from stable hyperthyroidism with a 13 V-J model.

Sequenced: blood. The clonotype comes from a woman aged 18-35 years with Graves' ophthalmopathy. The chain combines TRBV6-5 with TRBJ1-5; the D is unclear. CDR3 amino acids: CASSYGDKVNQPQHF. In nucleotides, the CDR3 is TGTGCCAGCAGTTACGGCGACAAGGTGAATCAGCCCCAGCATTTT.